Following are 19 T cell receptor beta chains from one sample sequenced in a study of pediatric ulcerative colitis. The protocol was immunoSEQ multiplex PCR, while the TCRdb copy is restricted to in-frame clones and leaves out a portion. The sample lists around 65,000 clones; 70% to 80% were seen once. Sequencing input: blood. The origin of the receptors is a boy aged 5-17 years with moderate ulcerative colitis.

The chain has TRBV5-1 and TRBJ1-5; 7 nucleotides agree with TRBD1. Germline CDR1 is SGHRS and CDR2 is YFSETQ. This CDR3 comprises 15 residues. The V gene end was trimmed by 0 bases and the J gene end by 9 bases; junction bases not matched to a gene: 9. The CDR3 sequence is CASSLGQGPKWPQHF. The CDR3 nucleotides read TGCGCCAGCAGCTTGGGACAGGGCCCTAAATGGCCCCAGCATTTT.

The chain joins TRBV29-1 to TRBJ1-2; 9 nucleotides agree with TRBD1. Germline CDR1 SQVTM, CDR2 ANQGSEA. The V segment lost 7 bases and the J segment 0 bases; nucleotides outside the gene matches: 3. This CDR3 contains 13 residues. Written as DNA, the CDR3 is TGCAGCGCCCGGACAGGGGCTAACTATGGCTACACCTTC. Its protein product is CSARTGANYGYTF.

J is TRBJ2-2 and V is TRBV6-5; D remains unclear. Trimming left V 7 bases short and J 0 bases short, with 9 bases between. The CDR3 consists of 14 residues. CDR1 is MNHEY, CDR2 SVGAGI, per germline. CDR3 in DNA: TGTGCCAGCAACTTAGCTACGAACACCGGGGAGCTGTTTTTT. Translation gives CASNLATNTGELFF.

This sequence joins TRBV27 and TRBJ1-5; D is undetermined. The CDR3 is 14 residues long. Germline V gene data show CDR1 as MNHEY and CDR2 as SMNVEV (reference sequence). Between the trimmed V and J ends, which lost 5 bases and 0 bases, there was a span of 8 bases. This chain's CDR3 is CASSPRDSNQPQHF. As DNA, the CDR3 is TGTGCCAGCAGTCCACGTGATAGCAATCAGCCCCAGCATTTT.

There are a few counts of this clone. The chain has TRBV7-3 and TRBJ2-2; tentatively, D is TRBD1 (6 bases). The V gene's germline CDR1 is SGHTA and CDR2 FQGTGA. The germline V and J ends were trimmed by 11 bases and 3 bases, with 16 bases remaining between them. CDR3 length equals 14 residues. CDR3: CAATQGAHTGELFF. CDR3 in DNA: TGTGCCGCCACACAGGGTGCGCACACCGGGGAGCTGTTTTTT.

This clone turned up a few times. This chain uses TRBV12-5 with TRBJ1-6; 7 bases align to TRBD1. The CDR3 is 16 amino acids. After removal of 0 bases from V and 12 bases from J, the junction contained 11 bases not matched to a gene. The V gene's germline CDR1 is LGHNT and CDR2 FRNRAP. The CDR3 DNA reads TGTGCTAGTGGTTTGGTATTGGCGGACAGGCGACAACCCCTCCACTTT. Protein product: CASGLVLADRRQPLHF. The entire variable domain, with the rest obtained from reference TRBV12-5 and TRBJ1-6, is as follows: DARVTQTPRHKVTEMGQEVTMRCQPILGHNTVFWYRQTMMQGLELLAYFRNRAPLDDSGMPKDRFSAEMPDATLATLKIQPSEPRDSAVYFCASGLVLADRRQPLHFGNGTRLTVT.

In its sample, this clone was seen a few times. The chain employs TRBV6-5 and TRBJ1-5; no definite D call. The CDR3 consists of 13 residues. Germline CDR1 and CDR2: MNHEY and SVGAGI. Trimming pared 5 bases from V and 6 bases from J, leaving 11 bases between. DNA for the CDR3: TGTGCCAGCAGTCTACAGTTGGGTCAGCCCCAGCATTTT. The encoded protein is CASSLQLGQPQHF.

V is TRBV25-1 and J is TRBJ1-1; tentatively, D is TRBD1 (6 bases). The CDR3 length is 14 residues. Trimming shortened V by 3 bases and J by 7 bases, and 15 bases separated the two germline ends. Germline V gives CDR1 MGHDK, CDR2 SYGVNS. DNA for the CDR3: TGTGCCAGCAGTGACGGCATCTGGGGGCGTGAAGCTTTCTTT. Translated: CASSDGIWGREAFF.

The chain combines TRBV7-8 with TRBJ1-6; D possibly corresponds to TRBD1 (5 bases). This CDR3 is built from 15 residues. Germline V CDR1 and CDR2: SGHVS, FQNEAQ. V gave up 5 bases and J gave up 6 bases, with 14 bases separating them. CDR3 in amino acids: CASSRGRDGNSPLHF. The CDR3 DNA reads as TGTGCCAGCAGCCGGGGCCGGGACGGTAATTCACCCCTCCACTTT.

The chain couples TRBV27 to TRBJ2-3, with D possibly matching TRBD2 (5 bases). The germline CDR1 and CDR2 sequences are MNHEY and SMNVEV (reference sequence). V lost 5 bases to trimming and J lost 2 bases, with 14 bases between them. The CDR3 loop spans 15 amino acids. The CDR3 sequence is CASSPGIRATDTQYF. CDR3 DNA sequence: TGTGCCAGCAGTCCCGGGATACGCGCCACAGATACGCAGTATTTT.

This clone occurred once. In nucleotides, the CDR3 is TGTGCCATCAGTGATACAGCGGGGAGCTCCTACGAGCAGTACTTC. Its translation: CAISDTAGSSYEQYF. The chain combines TRBV10-3 with TRBJ2-7, with 7 bases lining up with TRBD2. The germline gives CDR1 ENHRY, CDR2 SYGVKD. The CDR3 covers 15 residues. V gave up 3 bases and J gave up 0 bases; unmatched junction bases: 5.

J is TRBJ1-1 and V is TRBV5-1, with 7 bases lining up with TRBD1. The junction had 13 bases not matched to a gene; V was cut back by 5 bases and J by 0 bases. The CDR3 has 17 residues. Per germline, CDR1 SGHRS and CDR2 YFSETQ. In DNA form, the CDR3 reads TGCGCCAGCAGACTAGGGACAGCCTTACCTTTGAACACTGAAGCTTTCTTT. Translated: CASRLGTALPLNTEAFF.

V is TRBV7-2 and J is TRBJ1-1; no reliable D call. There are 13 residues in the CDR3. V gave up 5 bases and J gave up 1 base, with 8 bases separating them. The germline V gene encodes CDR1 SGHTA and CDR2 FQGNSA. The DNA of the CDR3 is TGTGCCAGCAGCCTGGTAGGGAACACTGAAGCTTTCTTT. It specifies CASSLVGNTEAFF.

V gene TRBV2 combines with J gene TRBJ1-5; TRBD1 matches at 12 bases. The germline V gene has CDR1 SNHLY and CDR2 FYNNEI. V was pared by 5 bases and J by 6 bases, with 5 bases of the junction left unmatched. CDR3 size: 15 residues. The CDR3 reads CASSIGTGGGQPQHF. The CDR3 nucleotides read TGTGCCAGCAGTATTGGGACAGGGGGCGGTCAGCCCCAGCATTTT.

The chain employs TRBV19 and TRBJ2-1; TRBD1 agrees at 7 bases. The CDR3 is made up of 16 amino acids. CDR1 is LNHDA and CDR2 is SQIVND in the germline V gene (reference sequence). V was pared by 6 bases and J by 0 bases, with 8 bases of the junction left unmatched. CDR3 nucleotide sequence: TGTGCCAGTAGAGACAGGGCTGGAAGCTCCTACAATGAGCAGTTCTTC. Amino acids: CASRDRAGSSYNEQFF.

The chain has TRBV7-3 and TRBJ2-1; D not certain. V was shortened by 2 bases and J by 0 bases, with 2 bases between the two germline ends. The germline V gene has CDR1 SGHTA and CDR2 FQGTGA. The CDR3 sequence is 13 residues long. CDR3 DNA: TGTGCCAGCAGCTTAGGCTCCTACAATGAGCAGTTCTTC. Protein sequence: CASSLGSYNEQFF.

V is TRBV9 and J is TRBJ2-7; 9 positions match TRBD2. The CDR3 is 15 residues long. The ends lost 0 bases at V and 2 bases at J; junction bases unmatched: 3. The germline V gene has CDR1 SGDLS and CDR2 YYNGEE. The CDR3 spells CASSVVREGAYEQYF. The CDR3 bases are TGTGCCAGCAGCGTAGTGCGGGAGGGGGCCTACGAGCAGTACTTC.

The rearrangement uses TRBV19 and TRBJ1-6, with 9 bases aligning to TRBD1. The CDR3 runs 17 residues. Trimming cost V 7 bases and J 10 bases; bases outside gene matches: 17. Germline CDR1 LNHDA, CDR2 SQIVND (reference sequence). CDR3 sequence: CASNLGQGSIGISPLHF. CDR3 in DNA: TGTGCCAGTAACCTCGGACAGGGGAGTATCGGGATATCACCCCTCCACTTT.

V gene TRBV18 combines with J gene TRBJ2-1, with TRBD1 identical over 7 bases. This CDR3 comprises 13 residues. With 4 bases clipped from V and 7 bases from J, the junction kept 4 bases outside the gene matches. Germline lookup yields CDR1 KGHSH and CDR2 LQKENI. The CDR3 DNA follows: TGTGCCAGCTCACGACAGGGTGGGAATGAGCAGTTCTTC. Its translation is CASSRQGGNEQFF. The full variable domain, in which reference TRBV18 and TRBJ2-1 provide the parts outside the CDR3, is NAGVMQNPRHLVRRRGQEARLRCSPMKGHSHVYWYRQLPEEGLKFMVYLQKENIIDESGMPKERFSAEFPKEGPSILRIQQVVRGDSAAYFCASSRQGGNEQFFGPGTRLTVL.